The present T cell receptor (beta chain) was sequenced within a study of CD4 and CD8 cells across lung adenocarcinoma regions. TCRdb analysed the PCR reads with MiXCR anew, one entry per CDR3 protein. Here the sample spans roughly 7,600 distinct CDR3 sequences, approximately 50% being singletons. CDR1 and CDR2 (germline): DFQATT, SNEGSKA (reference sequence). The V and J ends lost 0 bases and 2 bases, in that order; junction bases with no gene match: 10. CDR3 length equals 17 residues. Donors had localized lung adenocarcinoma, a non-small cell lung cancer. There are many counts of this clonotype. This receptor was identified in a male donor with lung adenocarcinoma. The CD4 and CD8 labels of this study may be unreliable. The chain combines TRBV20-1 with TRBJ2-3; TRBD1 matches 8 bases. Material for sequencing was CD8+ T cells from the center of a lung tumor. The CDR3 bases are TGCAGTGCTAGAGAAGGGGCCGGACAGGGATTCACAGATACGCAGTATTTT. Its protein product is CSAREGAGQGFTDTQYF.